The clone carrying this T cell receptor (beta chain) was observed once. The antigen is not known. Vbeta (60) and Jbeta (13) primers were used in the PCR. The table came from immunoSEQ multiplex PCR; TCRdb's copy has only in-frame clones and leaves some out. The data hold about 130,000 clones, with around four fifths observed a single time. This specimen comes from a study of cytomegalovirus exposure and HLA in healthy donors. Overall study context: Researchers found that around 80% of around 400 genotyped donors fell within the Caucasian-associated ancestry cluster.

Study conclusions and caveats: HLA alleles were associated with some 17,000 TCR beta sequences in a later analysis at 0.05 false discovery rate. Accurate prediction of HLA-A and HLA-B alleles (for most subjects) was reportedly achieved from TCR beta sequences. Specificity for CMV antigens was confirmed in vitro for three of the CMV-associated chains.

The CDR3 contains 15 residues. Trimming cost V 1 base and J 4 bases; bases outside gene matches: 8. Germline V gene sequence: CDR1 SGHRS, CDR2 YFSETQ. V usage is TRBV5-1 and J usage is TRBJ2-7; TRBD2 aligns across 7 bases. The sample comprised PBMCs. This receptor was obtained from a male donor in good health and CMV-seropositive. The CDR3 sequence: CASSLNPSGVYEQYF. The DNA for the CDR3 is TGCGCCAGCAGCTTGAATCCCAGCGGGGTATACGAGCAGTACTTC.